This TCR beta chain originates from a study of human T cells and chemical hapten exposure. Each CDR3 protein is one row after TCRdb ran MiXCR on the RACE reads. The sample records around 380,000 distinct CDR3 sequences, about 4.4% being singletons. This clonotype appeared many times. The time point: patch test 1, 2 weeks after DPC sensitization. As to treatment: therapeutic diphenylcyclopropenone sensitization with weekly scalp DPC. Per germline, CDR1 SGHDN and CDR2 FVKESK. The CDR3 loop spans 17 amino acids. V gave up 1 base and J gave up 5 bases, with 20 bases separating them. The receptor's source is a woman in her forties or fifties with alopecia areata. Some clones in this sample may be carry-over from other donors' samples. The J gene is TRBJ1-2, the V gene TRBV14; no reliable D call. Sequences were derived from whole blood, sampled in connection with sensitization to the hapten diphenylcyclopropenone (DPC). The CDR3 bases are TGTGCCAGCAGCCAAGGACGGTCTGCGATCGGTCCGTATGGCTACACCTTC. It yields the protein CASSQGRSAIGPYGYTF.